The next 8 T cell receptor beta chains were all read from a single sample in a study of shared T cell receptors in the human thymus. Profiling relied on immunoSEQ multiplex PCR, and the TCRdb table lists in-frame clones only, not all of them. The sample shows about 380,000 clones, roughly 94% of them seen only once. Sequenced: thymocytes. These receptors were obtained from a human donor.

This clone was found once. The DNA for the CDR3 is TGCGCCAGCAGCCCGACACCGGGGGGGAGTAGTAATGAGCAGTTCTTC. Amino acids: CASSPTPGGSSNEQFF. The chain has TRBV4-3 and TRBJ2-1; 8 bases fit TRBD2. The CDR3 has 16 amino acids. J was trimmed by 7 bases and V by 4 bases; bases with no gene match: 12. CDR1 is LGHNA, CDR2 YSLEER, per germline.

CDR3 in DNA: TGTGCCAGCAGTTGGGGACTTCACTCCTACGAGCAGTACTTC. It yields the protein CASSWGLHSYEQYF. J is TRBJ2-7 and V is TRBV28; possibly TRBD2 for D (6 bases). Per the germline V gene, CDR1 is MDHEN and CDR2 is SYDVKM. This CDR3 has 14 residues. V was trimmed by 4 bases and J by 0 bases, leaving 10 bases between them. The full variable domain, with the rest looked up from reference TRBV28 and TRBJ2-7, is DVKVTQSSRYLVKRTGEKVFLECVQDMDHENMFWYRQDPGLGLRLIYFSYDVKMKEKGDIPEGYSVSREKKERFSLILESASTNQTSMYLCASSWGLHSYEQYFGPGTRLTVT.

The V gene is TRBV28, the J gene TRBJ2-7, with unresolved D. Trimming pared 1 base from V and 6 bases from J, leaving 4 bases between. The CDR3 is made up of 11 amino acids. Germline lookup yields CDR1 MDHEN and CDR2 SYDVKM. This CDR3 is CASSLSAEQYF. CDR3 DNA: TGTGCCAGCAGTTTATCAGCCGAGCAGTACTTC.

V is TRBV28 and J is TRBJ2-3; D uncertain. The CDR3 consists of 15 residues. Deletions cut 3 bases from V and 2 bases from J, with 12 bases between. Germline V CDR1 and CDR2: MDHEN, SYDVKM. This CDR3 reads CASSFPQAHTDTQYF. The CDR3 coding sequence is TGTGCCAGCAGTTTTCCCCAGGCCCACACAGATACGCAGTATTTT.

The gene calls are TRBV19 and TRBJ2-1; tentatively, D is TRBD2 (7 bases). The ends were cut back, 7 bases at V and 4 bases at J, with 17 bases in the middle. This CDR3 has 15 residues. From germline, CDR1 is LNHDA and CDR2 SQIVND (reference sequence). The CDR3 nucleotides are TGTGCCAGTACTTCGCCCAAGGGGGGGTACAATGAGCAGTTCTTC. It is translated as CASTSPKGGYNEQFF.

The chain uses TRBV12-2 and TRBJ2-1; the D call in the table, TRBD2, was not verified against the DNA. TRBV12-2 is a pseudogene. The length of the CDR3 is 15 residues. The chain's CDR3 is CASRLRTAFYNEQFF. In DNA, the CDR3 is TGTGCAAGTCGCTTACGTACCGCGTTCTACAATGAGCAGTTCTTC.

This chain links TRBV6-6 with TRBJ2-7; the D is unclear. Germline V CDR1 and CDR2: MNHNY, SVGAGI (reference sequence). V was pared by 11 bases and J by 3 bases, with 14 bases between. The length of the CDR3 is 12 residues. The CDR3 region has the DNA TGTGCCGGATCGGACGGATTCTACGAGCAGTACTTC. Translating it yields CAGSDGFYEQYF.

The rearrangement links TRBV10-1 to TRBJ2-5; D may be TRBD1 (6 bases). Germline lookup yields CDR1 WNHNN and CDR2 SYGVQD (reference sequence). The CDR3 contains 16 residues. Trimming cost V 3 bases and J 3 bases, with 17 bases left between them. The CDR3 loop is CASSDSYREPKETQYF. The CDR3 DNA follows: TGCGCCAGCAGTGATAGTTACAGGGAGCCTAAAGAGACCCAGTACTTC.